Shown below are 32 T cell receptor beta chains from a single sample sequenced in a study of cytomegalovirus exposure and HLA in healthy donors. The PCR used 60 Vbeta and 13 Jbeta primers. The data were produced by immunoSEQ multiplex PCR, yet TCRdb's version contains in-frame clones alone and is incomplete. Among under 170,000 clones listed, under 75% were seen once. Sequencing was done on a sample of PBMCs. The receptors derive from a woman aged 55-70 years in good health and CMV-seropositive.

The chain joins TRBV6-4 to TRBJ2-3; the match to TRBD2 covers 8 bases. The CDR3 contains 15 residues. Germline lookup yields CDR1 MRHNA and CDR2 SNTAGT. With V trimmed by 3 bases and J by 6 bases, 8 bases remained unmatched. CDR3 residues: CASSETAGDLDTQYF. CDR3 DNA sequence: TGTGCCAGCAGTGAAACAGCGGGAGACCTCGATACGCAGTATTTT.

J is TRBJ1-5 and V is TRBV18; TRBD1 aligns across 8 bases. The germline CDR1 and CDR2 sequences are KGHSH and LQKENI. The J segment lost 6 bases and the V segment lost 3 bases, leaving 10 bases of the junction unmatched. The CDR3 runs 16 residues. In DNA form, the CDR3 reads TGTGCCAGCTCACCGGACAGGGCGGGGGTGATTCAGCCCCAGCATTTT. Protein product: CASSPDRAGVIQPQHF.

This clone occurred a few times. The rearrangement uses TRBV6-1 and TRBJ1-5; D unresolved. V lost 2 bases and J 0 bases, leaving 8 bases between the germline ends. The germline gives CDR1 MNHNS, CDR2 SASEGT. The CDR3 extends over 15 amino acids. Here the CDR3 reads CASSENGYSNQPQHF. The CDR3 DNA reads TGTGCCAGCAGTGAAAACGGTTATAGCAATCAGCCCCAGCATTTT.

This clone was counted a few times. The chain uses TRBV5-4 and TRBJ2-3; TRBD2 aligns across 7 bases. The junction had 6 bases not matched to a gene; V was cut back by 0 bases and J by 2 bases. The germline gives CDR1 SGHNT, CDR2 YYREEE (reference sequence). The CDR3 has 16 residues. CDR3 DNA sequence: TGTGCCAGCAGCTTGGGCCTAGCGGCCAACACAGATACGCAGTATTTT. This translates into CASSLGLAANTDTQYF.

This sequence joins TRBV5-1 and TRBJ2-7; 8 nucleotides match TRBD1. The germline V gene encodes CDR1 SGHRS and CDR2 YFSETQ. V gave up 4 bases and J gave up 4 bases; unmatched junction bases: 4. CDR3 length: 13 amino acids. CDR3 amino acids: CASSGTGPYEQYF. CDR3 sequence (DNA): TGCGCCAGCAGCGGGACAGGCCCGTACGAGCAGTACTTC.

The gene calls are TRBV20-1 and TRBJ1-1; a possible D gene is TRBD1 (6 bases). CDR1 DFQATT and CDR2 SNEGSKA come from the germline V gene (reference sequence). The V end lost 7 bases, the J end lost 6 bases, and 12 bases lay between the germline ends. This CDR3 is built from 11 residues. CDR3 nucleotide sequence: TGCAGTGTTAAACAGGGTCCTGAAGCTTTCTTT. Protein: CSVKQGPEAFF.

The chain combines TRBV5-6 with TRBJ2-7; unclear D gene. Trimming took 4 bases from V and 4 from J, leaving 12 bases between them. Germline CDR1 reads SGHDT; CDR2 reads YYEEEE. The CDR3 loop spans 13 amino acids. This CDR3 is CASSTQESYEQYF. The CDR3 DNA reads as TGTGCCAGCAGCACCCAGGAATCATACGAGCAGTACTTC.

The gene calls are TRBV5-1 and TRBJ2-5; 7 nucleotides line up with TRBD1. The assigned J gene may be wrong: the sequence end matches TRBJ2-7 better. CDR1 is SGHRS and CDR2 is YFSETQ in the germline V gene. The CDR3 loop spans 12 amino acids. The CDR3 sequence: CASSLTGVEQYF. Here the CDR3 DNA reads TGCGCCAGCAGCTTGACAGGGGTCGAGCAGTACTTC.

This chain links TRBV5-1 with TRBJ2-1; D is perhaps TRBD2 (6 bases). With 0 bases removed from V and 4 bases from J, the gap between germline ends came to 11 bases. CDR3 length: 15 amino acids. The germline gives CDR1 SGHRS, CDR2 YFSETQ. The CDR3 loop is CASSLVRRDYNEQFF. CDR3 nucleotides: TGCGCCAGCAGCTTGGTCCGGCGGGATTACAATGAGCAGTTCTTC.

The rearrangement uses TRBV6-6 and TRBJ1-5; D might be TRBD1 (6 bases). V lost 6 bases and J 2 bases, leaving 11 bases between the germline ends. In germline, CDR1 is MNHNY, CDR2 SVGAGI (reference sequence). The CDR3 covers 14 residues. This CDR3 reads CASRGRGGNQPQHF. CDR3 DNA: TGTGCCAGCAGGGGCAGGGGCGGCAATCAGCCCCAGCATTTT.

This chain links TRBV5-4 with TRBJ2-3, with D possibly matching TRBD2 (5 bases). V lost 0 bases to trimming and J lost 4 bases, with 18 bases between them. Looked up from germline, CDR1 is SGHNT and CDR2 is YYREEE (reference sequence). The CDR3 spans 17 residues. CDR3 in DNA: TGTGCCAGCAGCTTGGTTTTCGGCGCCCAGAGGGCAGATACGCAGTATTTT. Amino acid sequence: CASSLVFGAQRADTQYF.

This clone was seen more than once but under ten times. DNA for the CDR3: TGTGCCAGCAGCTTAACAGGGGCCGGAAACACCATATATTTT. Protein sequence: CASSLTGAGNTIYF. The chain combines TRBV7-3 with TRBJ1-3; the D gene is possibly TRBD1 (5 bases). This CDR3 has 14 amino acids. Per germline, CDR1 SGHTA and CDR2 FQGTGA. The V end was cut by 0 bases, the J end by 4 bases, with 7 bases between.

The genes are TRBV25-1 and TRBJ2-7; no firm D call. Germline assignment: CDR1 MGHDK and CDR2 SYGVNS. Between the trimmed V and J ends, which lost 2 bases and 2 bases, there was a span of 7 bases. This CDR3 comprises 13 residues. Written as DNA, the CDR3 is TGTGCCAGCAGTGAAGAACCTACCTACGAGCAGTACTTC. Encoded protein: CASSEEPTYEQYF.

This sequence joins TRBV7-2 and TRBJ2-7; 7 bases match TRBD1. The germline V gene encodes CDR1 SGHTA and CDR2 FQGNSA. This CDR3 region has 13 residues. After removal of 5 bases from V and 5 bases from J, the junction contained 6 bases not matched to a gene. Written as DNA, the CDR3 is TGTGCCAGCAGCCCGACAGGGCCCAACGAGCAGTACTTC. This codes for CASSPTGPNEQYF.

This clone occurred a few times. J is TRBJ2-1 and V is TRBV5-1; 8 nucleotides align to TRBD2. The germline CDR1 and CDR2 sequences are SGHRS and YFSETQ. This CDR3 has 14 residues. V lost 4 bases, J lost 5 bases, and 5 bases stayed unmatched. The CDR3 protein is CASSAVAGNNEQFF. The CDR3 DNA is TGCGCCAGCAGCGCGGTAGCGGGGAACAATGAGCAGTTCTTC.

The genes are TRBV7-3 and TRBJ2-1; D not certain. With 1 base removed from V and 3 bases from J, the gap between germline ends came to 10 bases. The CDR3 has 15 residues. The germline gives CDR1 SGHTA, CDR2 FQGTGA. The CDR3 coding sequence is TGTGCCAGCAGCTTAAAAGGAGTCAGCTACAATGAGCAGTTCTTC. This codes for CASSLKGVSYNEQFF.

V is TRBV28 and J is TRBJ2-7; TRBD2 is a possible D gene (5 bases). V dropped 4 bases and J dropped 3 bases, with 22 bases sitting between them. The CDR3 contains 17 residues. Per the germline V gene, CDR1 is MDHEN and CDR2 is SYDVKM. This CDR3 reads CASSSLDSTRGSYEQYF. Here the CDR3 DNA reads TGTGCCAGCAGTTCCCTGGATTCAACCCGAGGGAGCTACGAGCAGTACTTC.

This chain's CDR3 is CASRSGLAGVGGRETQYF. Written as DNA, the CDR3 is TGTGCAAGTCGCTCGGGACTAGCGGGAGTAGGGGGCAGGGAGACCCAGTACTTC. The gene calls are TRBV12-2 and TRBJ2-5; TRBD2 reflects the table's D call only, with no check against the DNA. TRBV12-2 represents a pseudogene. CDR3 size: 18 residues.

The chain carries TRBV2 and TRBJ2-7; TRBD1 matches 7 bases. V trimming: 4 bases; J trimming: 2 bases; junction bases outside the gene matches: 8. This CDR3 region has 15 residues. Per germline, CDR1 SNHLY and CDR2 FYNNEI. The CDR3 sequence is CASSVSGTDTYEQYF. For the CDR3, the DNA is TGTGCCAGCAGTGTTTCGGGGACAGACACCTACGAGCAGTACTTC.

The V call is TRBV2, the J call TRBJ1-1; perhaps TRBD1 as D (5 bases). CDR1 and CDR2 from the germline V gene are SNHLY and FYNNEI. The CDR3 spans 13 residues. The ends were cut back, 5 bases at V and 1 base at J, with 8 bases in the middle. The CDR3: CASSQTGNTEAFF. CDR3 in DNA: TGTGCCAGCAGTCAAACAGGGAACACTGAAGCTTTCTTT.

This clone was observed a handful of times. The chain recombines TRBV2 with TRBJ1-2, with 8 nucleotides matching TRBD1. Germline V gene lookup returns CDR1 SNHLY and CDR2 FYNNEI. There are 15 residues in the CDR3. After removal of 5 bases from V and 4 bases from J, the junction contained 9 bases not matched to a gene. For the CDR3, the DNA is TGTGCCAGCAGTCCGGACAGGGTCCCCTCCTATGGCTACACCTTC. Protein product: CASSPDRVPSYGYTF.

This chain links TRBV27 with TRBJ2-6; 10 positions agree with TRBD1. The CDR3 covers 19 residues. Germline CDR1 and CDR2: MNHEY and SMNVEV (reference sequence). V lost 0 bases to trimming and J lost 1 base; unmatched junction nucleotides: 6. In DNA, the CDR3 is TGTGCCAGCAGTTTATCTGGGGGACAGGGGAGGTCTGGGGCCAACGTCCTGACTTTC. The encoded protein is CASSLSGGQGRSGANVLTF.

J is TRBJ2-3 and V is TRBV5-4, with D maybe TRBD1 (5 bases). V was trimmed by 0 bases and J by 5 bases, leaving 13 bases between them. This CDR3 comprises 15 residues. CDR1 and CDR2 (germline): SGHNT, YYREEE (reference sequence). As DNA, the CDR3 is TGTGCCAGCAGCTTGGCAGGCCTAGGGGTAGATACGCAGTATTTT. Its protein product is CASSLAGLGVDTQYF.

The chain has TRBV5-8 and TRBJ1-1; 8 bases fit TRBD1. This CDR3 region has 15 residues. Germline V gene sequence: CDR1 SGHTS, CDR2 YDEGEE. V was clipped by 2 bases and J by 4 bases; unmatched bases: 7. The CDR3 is CASSFKTGVVTEAFF. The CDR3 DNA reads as TGTGCCAGCAGCTTTAAGACAGGGGTGGTCACTGAAGCTTTCTTT.

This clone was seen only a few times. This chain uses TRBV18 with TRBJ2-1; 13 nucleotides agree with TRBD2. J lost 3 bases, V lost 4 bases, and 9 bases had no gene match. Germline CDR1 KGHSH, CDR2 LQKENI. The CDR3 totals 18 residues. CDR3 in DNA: TGTGCCAGCTCACTTAGGACTAGCGGGAGAGGTGGCTACAATGAGCAGTTCTTC. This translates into CASSLRTSGRGGYNEQFF.

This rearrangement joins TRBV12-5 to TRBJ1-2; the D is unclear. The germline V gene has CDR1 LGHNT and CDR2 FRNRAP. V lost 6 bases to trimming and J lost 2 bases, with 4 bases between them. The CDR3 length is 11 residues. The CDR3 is CASGQNYGYTF. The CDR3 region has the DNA TGTGCTAGTGGCCAGAACTATGGCTACACCTTC.

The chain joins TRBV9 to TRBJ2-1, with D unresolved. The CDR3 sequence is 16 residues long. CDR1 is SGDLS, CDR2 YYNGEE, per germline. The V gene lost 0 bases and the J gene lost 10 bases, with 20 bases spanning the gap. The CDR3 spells CASSVVKAATFGEQFF. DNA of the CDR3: TGTGCCAGCAGCGTAGTGAAGGCAGCGACCTTCGGGGAGCAGTTCTTC.

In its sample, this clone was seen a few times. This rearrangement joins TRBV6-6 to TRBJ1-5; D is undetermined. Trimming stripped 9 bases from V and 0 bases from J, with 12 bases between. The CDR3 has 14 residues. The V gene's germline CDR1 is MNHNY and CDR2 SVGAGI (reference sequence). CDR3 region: CASRLGSSNQPQHF. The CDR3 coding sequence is TGTGCCAGTCGTCTAGGAAGTAGCAATCAGCCCCAGCATTTT.

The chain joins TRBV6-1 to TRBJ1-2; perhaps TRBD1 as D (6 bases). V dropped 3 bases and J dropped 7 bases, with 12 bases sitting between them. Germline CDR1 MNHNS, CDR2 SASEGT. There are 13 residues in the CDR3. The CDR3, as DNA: TGTGCCAGCAGTGACCAGGGGATCTCTGGCTACACCTTC. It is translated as CASSDQGISGYTF.

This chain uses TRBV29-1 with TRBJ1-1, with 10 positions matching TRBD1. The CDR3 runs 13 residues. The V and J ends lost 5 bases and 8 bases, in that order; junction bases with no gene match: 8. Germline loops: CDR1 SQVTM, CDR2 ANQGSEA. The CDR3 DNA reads TGCAGCGTTCGGACAGGGGGTAGTGGCGAAGCTTTCTTT. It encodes CSVRTGGSGEAFF.

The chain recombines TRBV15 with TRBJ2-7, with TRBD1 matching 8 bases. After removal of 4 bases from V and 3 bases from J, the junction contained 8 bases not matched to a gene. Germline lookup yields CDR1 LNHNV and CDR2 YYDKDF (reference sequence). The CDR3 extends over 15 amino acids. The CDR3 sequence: CATSKGQGDSYEQYF. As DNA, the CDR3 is TGTGCCACCAGCAAAGGACAGGGCGATAGCTACGAGCAGTACTTC.

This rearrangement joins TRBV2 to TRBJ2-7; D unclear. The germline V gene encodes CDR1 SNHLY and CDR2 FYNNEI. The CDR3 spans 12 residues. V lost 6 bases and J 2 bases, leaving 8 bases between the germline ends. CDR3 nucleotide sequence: TGTGCCAGCAGAAAGCTAACCTACGAGCAGTACTTC. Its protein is CASRKLTYEQYF. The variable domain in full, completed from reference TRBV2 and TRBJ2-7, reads EPEVTQTPSHQVTQMGQEVILRCVPISNHLYFYWYRQILGQKVEFLVSFYNNEISEKSEIFDDQFSVERPDGSNFTLKIRSTKLEDSAMYFCASRKLTYEQYFGPGTRLTVT.